This T cell receptor beta chain was sequenced in a study of T cell repertoires in cytomegalovirus infection. TCRdb passed the reads through MiXCR, listing each CDR3 protein once. Of approximately 730,000 distinct CDR3 sequences listed, 25% to 30% are singletons. Trimming removed 0 bases from V and 2 bases from J, with 7 bases in between. Germline CDR1 reads ENHRY; CDR2 reads SYGVKD. This CDR3 has 14 residues. This clonotype has a handful of counts. Its antigen remains unidentified. The source of this sequence is a human donor in good health (CMV status not recorded). Some clones in this sample may be carry-over from other donors' samples. The material was cultured CD8+ T cells from PBMCs, obtained from culture after CMV antigen stimulation. The chain is built from TRBV10-3 and TRBJ1-1; D gene ambiguous. CDR3 bases: TGTGCCATCAGTGAGTCGATGGTCAACACTGAAGCTTTCTTT. Protein sequence: CAISESMVNTEAFF.